This T cell receptor (beta chain) emerged from a study of radiation and T cells in renal cell carcinoma. Study as a whole: Nephrectomy followed 15 Gy stereotactic body radiation by 4 weeks.

In the case of this clone: The antigen is not known.

The germline V gene encodes CDR1 SGHAT and CDR2 FQNNGV. The CDR3 has 18 amino acids. V was cut by 4 bases and J by 7 bases, with 29 bases left in between. Indicated time point: blood 2 weeks post-SBRT. The treatment was: 15 Gy SBRT to primary tumor, nephrectomy 4 weeks later. Blood was sampled at baseline, 2 weeks and 4 weeks after SBRT. Profiled with immunoSEQ multiplex PCR; TCRdb holds only in-frame clones, not every one. The table has 100,000 to 150,000 clones, about four fifths seen once. Study results and limitations: From baseline, blood top tumor clonotypes peaked at 2 weeks post-radiation. Baseline intratumoral clonotype presence is unknown without pretreatment biopsies.

The chain recombines TRBV11-2 with TRBJ2-7, with D unresolved. The sample was blood, taken from a patient whose treatment included radiotherapy and nephrectomy. The TCR sequence derives from a man in his fifties with renal cell carcinoma. The CDR3 loop reads CASSWLGPGFDGSYEQYF. In DNA, the CDR3 is TGTGCCAGCAGCTGGCTGGGCCCAGGTTTCGACGGCTCTTATGAGCAGTACTTC.